One and the same sample provided the 7 T cell receptor beta chains below, sequenced in a study of blood T cell repertoires in COVID-19. Generated by immunoSEQ multiplex PCR, the TCRdb table keeps only in-frame clones and is missing some. The table records 300,000 to 450,000 clones, approximately 91% of them present only once. Sequenced: PBMCs or T cells enriched from blood (not recorded which). The receptors were sampled from a woman aged 25 to 39 who had been exposed to COVID-19.

Here the CDR3 DNA reads TGTGCCAGCAGTTTAGGGGGGAAAGGAGAAAAACTGTTTTTT. As protein: CASSLGGKGEKLFF. The V gene is TRBV28, the J gene TRBJ1-4; D is possibly TRBD1 (5 bases). The CDR3 length is 14 residues. The germline gives CDR1 MDHEN, CDR2 SYDVKM. Trimming pared 2 bases from V and 8 bases from J, leaving 12 bases between. The full variable domain, completed using reference TRBV28 and TRBJ1-4, is DVKVTQSSRYLVKRTGEKVFLECVQDMDHENMFWYRQDPGLGLRLIYFSYDVKMKEKGDIPEGYSVSREKKERFSLILESASTNQTSMYLCASSLGGKGEKLFFGSGTQLSVL.

The V and J genes are TRBV28 and TRBJ1-3, with TRBD1 as a possible D gene (5 bases). This CDR3 has 17 residues. From germline, CDR1 is MDHEN and CDR2 SYDVKM. The germline V and J ends were trimmed by 7 bases and 0 bases, with 19 bases remaining between them. Here the CDR3 reads CASTLPFGGGSGNTIYF. Here the CDR3 DNA reads TGTGCCAGCACCCTCCCTTTCGGGGGGGGCTCTGGAAACACCATATATTTT.

The gene calls are TRBV29-1 and TRBJ2-2; 11 bases line up with TRBD1. V was clipped by 4 bases and J by 4 bases; unmatched bases: 5. CDR3 length: 15 amino acids. Per the germline V gene, CDR1 is SQVTM and CDR2 is ANQGSEA. CDR3 in amino acids: CSVGWGTGGTGELFF. Written as DNA, the CDR3 is TGCAGCGTTGGGTGGGGGACAGGGGGCACCGGGGAGCTGTTTTTT.

The rearrangement joins TRBV6-1 to TRBJ2-7, with 9 bases lining up with TRBD2. The CDR3 runs 15 residues. J gave up 3 bases and V 3 bases, and 6 bases lay outside the gene matches. The V gene's germline CDR1 is MNHNS and CDR2 SASEGT. CDR3 in amino acids: CASSEGIAGVYEQYF. The CDR3 DNA follows: TGTGCCAGCAGTGAGGGAATAGCGGGAGTCTACGAGCAGTACTTC.

The gene calls are TRBV30 and TRBJ2-1, with 8 bases matching TRBD2. The ends lost 2 bases at V and 0 bases at J; junction bases unmatched: 9. Per the germline V gene, CDR1 is GTSNPN and CDR2 is SVGIG (reference sequence). This CDR3 contains 17 residues. The CDR3 bases are TGTGCCTGGAGTCCGTTCGGGAGGGGGAGCTCCTACAATGAGCAGTTCTTC. Translated, it gives CAWSPFGRGSSYNEQFF.

On this clone itself: Other DNA sequences from this sample encode an identical CDR3 as well. V and J are TRBV27 and TRBJ1-1; no definite D call. This CDR3 spans 13 amino acids. V lost 6 bases and J 4 bases, leaving 12 bases between the germline ends. Germline-derived CDR1 and CDR2 are MNHEY and SMNVEV (reference sequence). The CDR3 DNA follows: TGTGCCAGCAGCCTATCACGGGGCACTGAAGCTTTCTTT. Translated: CASSLSRGTEAFF.

The V and J genes are TRBV6-5 and TRBJ1-6; the match to TRBD1 covers 11 bases. Trimming cost V 5 bases and J 10 bases; bases outside gene matches: 7. The germline CDR1 and CDR2 sequences are MNHEY and SVGAGI. The CDR3 has 15 amino acids. The CDR3 protein is CASSPRDRGESPLHF. The CDR3 DNA follows: TGTGCCAGCAGTCCGAGGGACAGGGGGGAATCACCCCTCCACTTT.